This is a list of T cell receptor beta chains from one sample in a study of identifying expanded T cells in peripheral blood. This table comes from immunoSEQ multiplex PCR, and its TCRdb copy is limited to in-frame clones, with some not included. Of around 100,000 clones listed, around 89% are singletons. The sequenced material came from blood. The receptors originated from a person aged 18-70 years in good health. CDR3s include the opening cysteine and the closing phenylalanine or tryptophan.

v_gene: TRBV13
CDR3aa: CASSPQGQGYYGAFF

v_gene: TRBV5-5
CDR3aa: CATQLGNEQYF

v_gene: TRBV5-4
CDR3aa: CASGGGGPHSYEQYF

v_gene: TRBV7-9
CDR3aa: CASKAVEGFRKQFF

v_gene: TRBV7-8
CDR3aa: CASSLVEGNTGELFF

v_gene: TRBV11-1
CDR3aa: CASRGGSYEQYF

v_gene: TRBV7-2
CDR3aa: CASSLFPENTEAFF

v_gene: TRBV30
CDR3aa: CAWSAGGALSYEQYF

v_gene: TRBV15
CDR3aa: CATSRGGLVGGANNEQFF

v_gene: TRBV29-1
CDR3aa: CSVEKSGGTHYEQYF

v_gene: TRBV4-2
CDR3aa: CASSITGRGGYTF

v_gene: TRBV20-1
CDR3aa: CSAAPRETQYF

v_gene: TRBV6-1
CDR3aa: CASRQPGQDEYF

v_gene: TRBV7-6
CDR3aa: CASSLGGSGETQYF

v_gene: TRBV13
CDR3aa: CASSYLPAGGSRAQYF

v_gene: TRBV19
CDR3aa: CASSMAGAIYEQYF

v_gene: TRBV4-1
CDR3aa: CASSQDRASGGSGANVLTF

v_gene: TRBV6-1
CDR3aa: CASSDSRNQPQHF

v_gene: TRBV27
CDR3aa: CASSLLGVASGGYTF

v_gene: TRBV6-5
CDR3aa: CASSYAGTQYF

v_gene: TRBV28
CDR3aa: CASSSGLINSPLHF

v_gene: TRBV4-2
CDR3aa: CASSPGGGTIYF

v_gene: TRBV19
CDR3aa: CASRTGTGGEETQYF

v_gene: TRBV2
CDR3aa: CASRGRVDQPQHF

v_gene: TRBV19
CDR3aa: CASSIPFQTYDCEQYF

v_gene: TRBV27
CDR3aa: CASSPWGGAGANVLTF

v_gene: TRBV13
CDR3aa: CASSRMGQGDEQYF

v_gene: TRBV10-2
CDR3aa: CASRDSPHEDREQYF

v_gene: TRBV7-7
CDR3aa: CASSFGRGNTGELFF

v_gene: TRBV6-1
CDR3aa: CASSWEGRGQTQYF

v_gene: TRBV4-2
CDR3aa: CASSQVGGDGALLF

v_gene: TRBV11-3
CDR3aa: CASSPRGGSSYNSPLHF

v_gene: TRBV7-2
CDR3aa: CASSAGTGGNEQFF

v_gene: TRBV19
CDR3aa: CASSNTGVAANEQFF

v_gene: TRBV9
CDR3aa: CASSDQPTGPIQNTIYF

v_gene: TRBV9
CDR3aa: CASSPRAGSRNTEAFF

v_gene: TRBV5-4
CDR3aa: CASSLGGTGELFF

v_gene: TRBV4-1
CDR3aa: CASSQNRGYEQYF

v_gene: TRBV7-6
CDR3aa: CASSPTLPGFLSFTEAFF

v_gene: TRBV19
CDR3aa: CASSIGVRLNEKLFF

v_gene: TRBV7-3
CDR3aa: CASSPSMGGYEQYF

v_gene: TRBV21-1
CDR3aa: CASSKGLQASQASADSYEQYF

v_gene: TRBV5-5
CDR3aa: CASSQGRGAFF

v_gene: TRBV4-3
CDR3aa: CASSQDIGEGQPQHF

v_gene: TRBV7-4
CDR3aa: CASSPGIMMAGGHVKEFF

v_gene: TRBV6-6
CDR3aa: CASSYSRNSPLHF

v_gene: TRBV9
CDR3aa: CASSSQGRFSGNTIYF

v_gene: TRBV25-1
CDR3aa: CASRGPASNEQFF

v_gene: TRBV7-2
CDR3aa: CASSGQFGTDTQYF

v_gene: TRBV7-9
CDR3aa: CASSPDATSYARYGYTF

v_gene: TRBV4-3
CDR3aa: CASSHRGNFGGWIDEKLFF

v_gene: TRBV7-9
CDR3aa: CASTLSREEHSPLHF

v_gene: TRBV7-2
CDR3aa: CASSLVPGGPSSQYF

v_gene: TRBV10-3
CDR3aa: CAISETAPDTQYF

v_gene: TRBV18
CDR3aa: CASSPGPPSGTEAFF

v_gene: TRBV2
CDR3aa: CAIRLAEGQFF

v_gene: TRBV10-3
CDR3aa: CAISESKGGGGYEQYF

v_gene: TRBV7-8
CDR3aa: CASSLLSGITEAFF

v_gene: TRBV10-2
CDR3aa: CASRGTSGRYNEQFF

v_gene: TRBV5-8
CDR3aa: CASSPGRRQPQHF